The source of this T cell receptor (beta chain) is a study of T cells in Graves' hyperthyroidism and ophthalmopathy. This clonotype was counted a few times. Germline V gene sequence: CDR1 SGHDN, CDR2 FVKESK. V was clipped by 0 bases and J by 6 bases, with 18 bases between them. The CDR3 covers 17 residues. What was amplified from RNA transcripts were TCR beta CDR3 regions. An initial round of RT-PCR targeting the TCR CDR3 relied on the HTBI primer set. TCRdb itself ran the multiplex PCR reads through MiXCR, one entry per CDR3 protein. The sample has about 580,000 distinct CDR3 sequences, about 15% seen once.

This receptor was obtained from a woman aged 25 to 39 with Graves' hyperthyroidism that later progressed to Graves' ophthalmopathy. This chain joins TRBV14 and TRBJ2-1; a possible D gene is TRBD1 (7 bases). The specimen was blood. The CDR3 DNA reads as TGTGCCAGCAGCCAAGATCTGGGACTTAGGGGGCTCAATGAGCAGTTCTTC. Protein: CASSQDLGLRGLNEQFF. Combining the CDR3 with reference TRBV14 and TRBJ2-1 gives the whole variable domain EAGVTQFPSHSVIEKGQTVTLRCDPISGHDNLYWYRRVMGKEIKFLLHFVKESKQDESGMPNNRFLAERTGGTYSTLKVQPAELEDSGVYFCASSQDLGLRGLNEQFFGPGTRLTVL.